These 30 T cell receptor beta chains came from one sample sequenced in a study of blood T cells in healthy people across ages. For the second PCR, which ran for about 6 to 11 cycles, a sample-barcoded 5' primer and a J-beta primer mix were used. From the 5' RACE reads, TCRdb called clonotypes with MiXCR, one entry per CDR3 protein. The repertoire holds hundreds of thousands of distinct CDR3 sequences, with roughly 52% as singletons. Sample: blood. The receptors come from a man aged 30-40 years in good health.

The V and J genes are TRBV28 and TRBJ2-2; possible D gene TRBD2, 6 bases. Germline V lookup: CDR1 MDHEN, CDR2 SYDVKM. Trimming left V 6 bases short and J 2 bases short, with 13 bases between. CDR3 length: 15 amino acids. The CDR3 loop is CASSSPGGNTGELFF. CDR3 nucleotides: TGTGCCAGCAGCTCGCCCGGGGGAAACACCGGGGAGCTGTTTTTT.

The CDR3: CASSLVGDNYGYTF. The CDR3 DNA reads TGTGCCAGCAGTTTAGTCGGGGATAACTATGGCTACACCTTC. The V gene is TRBV12-3 or TRBV12-4, the J gene TRBJ1-2; D gene uncertain. CDR3 length: 14 residues. Trimming removed 1 base at V and 1 base at J, with 7 bases between.

This clonotype came up once. In DNA form, the CDR3 reads TGCAGTGCCACCAGGGGCGGCCTGGTGGAGCCCCAGCATTTT. Translating it yields CSATRGGLVEPQHF. V and J are TRBV20-1 and TRBJ1-5, with D possibly being TRBD1 (6 bases). V lost 6 bases, J lost 8 bases, and 20 bases lay in between. CDR1 and CDR2 (germline): DFQATT, SNEGSKA (reference sequence). The CDR3 is made up of 14 amino acids.

V gene TRBV20-1 combines with J gene TRBJ1-1; maybe TRBD1 (5 bases). The CDR3 is 13 residues long. From germline, CDR1 is DFQATT and CDR2 SNEGSKA (reference sequence). V was pared by 1 base and J by 7 bases, with 13 bases between. The chain's CDR3 is CSARVAGWNEAFF. The CDR3 DNA sequence: TGCAGTGCTAGAGTGGCAGGGTGGAATGAAGCTTTCTTT.

In the case of this clonotype: This sequence may be a read error, since a much larger clone differs from it by one base. The rearrangement links TRBV28 to TRBJ1-5; D call uncertain. The germline V and J ends were trimmed by 3 bases and 5 bases, with 14 bases remaining between them. CDR3 length: 15 amino acids. CDR1 MDHEN and CDR2 SYDVKM come from the germline V gene. The CDR3 bases are TGTGCCAGCAGTTTGGCTGACGGGCCCCATCAGCCCCAGCATTTT. It yields the protein CASSLADGPHQPQHF.

This clonotype was seen ten or more times. The gene calls are TRBV27 and TRBJ2-5, with D possibly called TRBD1 or TRBD2 (5 bases each). V gave up 2 bases and J gave up 2 bases, with 9 bases separating them. From germline, CDR1 is MNHEY and CDR2 SMNVEV (reference sequence). This CDR3 region has 14 residues. The CDR3 loop reads CASSLRDGQETQYF. In DNA form, the CDR3 reads TGTGCCAGCAGTTTACGGGACGGGCAAGAGACCCAGTACTTC.

This sequence joins TRBV30 and TRBJ2-4; no definite D call. Germline-derived CDR1 and CDR2 are GTSNPN and SVGIG (reference sequence). The CDR3 extends over 12 amino acids. The germline V and J ends were trimmed by 1 base and 6 bases, with 7 bases remaining between them. The CDR3 nucleotides read TGTGCCTGGAGTGACTCCGGAAACATTCAGTACTTC. This gives the protein CAWSDSGNIQYF.

This chain joins TRBV11-3 and TRBJ2-2, with a tentative D call TRBD1 (7 bases). The ends were cut back, 5 bases at V and 4 bases at J, with 17 bases in the middle. Germline CDR1 and CDR2: SGHNT and YENEEA. The CDR3 runs to 16 residues. The CDR3 region is CASSLQGTGGTGELFF. The CDR3 bases are TGTGCCAGCAGCCTACAGGGGACTGGGGGCACCGGGGAGCTGTTTTTT.

Details on this clonotype: One junction end does not reproduce the germline sequence, and a read error may be involved. This rearrangement joins TRBV5-1 to TRBJ2-3; D is perhaps TRBD1 (7 bases). The CDR3 covers 16 residues. The germline V gene has CDR1 SGHRS and CDR2 YFSETQ. CDR3 in amino acids: CASSHRTGTSTGTQYF. The CDR3 nucleotides read TGCGCCAGCAGCCACAGGACAGGAACTAGCACAGGTACGCAGTATTTT.

This clonotype was seen repeatedly, ten times or more. This chain links TRBV28 with TRBJ2-3, with 8 positions matching TRBD2. The CDR3 is 14 residues long. Trimming removed 6 bases from V and 4 bases from J; junction bases left unmatched: 6. Germline loops: CDR1 MDHEN, CDR2 SYDVKM. In nucleotides, the CDR3 is TGTGCCAGCAGGCATTACGGGGGGGCAGATACGCAGTATTTT. This codes for CASRHYGGADTQYF.

This clonotype was seen a few times. The CDR3: CASSGVNRGRETQYF. The CDR3 nucleotides read TGTGCCAGCAGTGGAGTGAACAGGGGCAGAGAGACCCAGTACTTC. The gene calls are TRBV28 and TRBJ2-5, with TRBD1 identical over 7 bases. Per the germline V gene, CDR1 is MDHEN and CDR2 is SYDVKM. This CDR3 has 15 amino acids. Trimming took 5 bases from V and 4 from J; bases not matched to a gene: 10.

This clonotype was detected only a few times. The chain is built from TRBV10-3 and TRBJ1-2; weak D call: TRBD1 (6 bases). Trimming removed 6 bases from V and 8 bases from J, with 13 bases in between. Germline V gene data show CDR1 as ENHRY and CDR2 as SYGVKD. This CDR3 has 12 amino acids. CDR3 bases: TGTGCCATCAGCACAGGGACGGCCGGCTACACCTTC. It yields the protein CAISTGTAGYTF.

The chain combines TRBV5-1 with TRBJ2-5; the D gene is possibly TRBD2 (5 bases). Germline V gives CDR1 SGHRS, CDR2 YFSETQ. CDR3 length: 14 residues. Trimming took off 3 bases at V and 11 bases at J, with 20 bases between the two ends. Here the CDR3 reads CASSWPNDYNEQYF. Here the CDR3 DNA reads TGCGCCAGCAGCTGGCCCAACGACTACAATGAGCAGTACTTC.

The V and J genes are TRBV18 and TRBJ1-6, with no clear D. The CDR3 contains 12 residues. V lost 6 bases and J 12 bases, leaving 12 bases between the germline ends. Per germline, CDR1 KGHSH and CDR2 LQKENI. The CDR3 loop is CASSQFRGPLHF. The CDR3 region has the DNA TGTGCCAGCTCCCAATTCCGGGGACCCCTCCACTTT.

Remarks on this clonotype: Its ends do not fully match the called genes, so a read error is possible. The V call is TRBV6-6, the J call TRBJ2-5, with 10 bases matching TRBD2. Germline CDR1 MNHNY, CDR2 SVGAGI (reference sequence). The CDR3 has 15 amino acids. CDR3 coding DNA: TGTGTCAGCAGTTTCTCGGGACTAGCGATCGAGACCCAGTACTTC. Translated: CVSSFSGLAIETQYF.

The genes are TRBV7-9 and TRBJ2-5, with D possibly TRBD2 on 5 matching bases. The CDR3 consists of 15 residues. V lost 1 base and J 0 bases, leaving 9 bases between the germline ends. Germline V gene lookup returns CDR1 SEHNR and CDR2 FQNEAQ (reference sequence). The CDR3 DNA is TGTGCCAGCAGCTTAGTAACCGGGAACCAAGAGACCCAGTACTTC. This encodes CASSLVTGNQETQYF.

The sample holds a few counts of this clonotype. The chain couples TRBV7-9 to TRBJ1-5; D may be TRBD1 (5 bases). With 6 bases removed from V and 4 bases from J, the gap between germline ends came to 13 bases. Germline CDR1 is SEHNR and CDR2 is FQNEAQ (reference sequence). The CDR3 is 14 residues long. This chain's CDR3 is CASSSGKGNQPQHF. Here the CDR3 DNA reads TGTGCCAGCAGTTCCGGGAAGGGGAATCAGCCCCAGCATTTT.

The sample holds a few counts of this clonotype. V and J are TRBV2 and TRBJ2-1, with TRBD1 matching over 12 bases. This CDR3 comprises 14 residues. Germline V gives CDR1 SNHLY, CDR2 FYNNEI. The trim removed 6 bases at V and 8 bases at J, leaving 5 bases unmatched. The CDR3 region is CASSGTGGGDEQFF. In nucleotides, the CDR3 is TGTGCCAGCAGCGGGACAGGGGGCGGGGATGAGCAGTTCTTC. The full variable domain, rest sourced from reference TRBV2 and TRBJ2-1, is EPEVTQTPSHQVTQMGQEVILRCVPISNHLYFYWYRQILGQKVEFLVSFYNNEISEKSEIFDDQFSVERPDGSNFTLKIRSTKLEDSAMYFCASSGTGGGDEQFFGPGTRLTVL.

The chain links TRBV28 to TRBJ1-6; D gene ambiguous. CDR3 size: 18 residues. Trimming took 1 base from V and 0 from J, leaving 13 bases between them. Germline-derived CDR1 and CDR2 are MDHEN and SYDVKM. The CDR3 reads CASSLSDGLGSYNSPLHF. The CDR3 nucleotides are TGTGCCAGCAGTTTATCCGACGGATTGGGCTCCTATAATTCACCCCTCCACTTT.

The rearrangement uses TRBV12-3 or TRBV12-4 and TRBJ1-3; D is possibly TRBD1 (5 bases). This CDR3 contains 18 residues. V lost 1 base and J 4 bases, leaving 20 bases between the germline ends. CDR3 bases: TGTGCCAGCAGTTTAGGAGCGGGGGGTTTGGCGTTCGGAAACACCATATATTTT. Amino acid sequence: CASSLGAGGLAFGNTIYF.

The chain recombines TRBV11-2 with TRBJ2-7, with TRBD2 matching over 7 bases. CDR3 size: 16 residues. The V gene's germline CDR1 is SGHAT and CDR2 FQNNGV. Trimming cost V 6 bases and J 0 bases; bases outside gene matches: 11. The DNA for the CDR3 is TGTGCCAGCAGTAAGGCCCTAGCGGTTAGCTCCTACGAGCAGTACTTC. It specifies CASSKALAVSSYEQYF.

This clonotype occurred a few times. The V gene is TRBV7-9, the J gene TRBJ2-1, with 11 bases identical to TRBD2. Germline CDR1 and CDR2: SEHNR and FQNEAQ (reference sequence). The trim removed 5 bases at V and 5 bases at J, leaving 5 bases unmatched. The CDR3 loop spans 15 amino acids. The chain's CDR3 is CASSRTSGGNNEQFF. Written as DNA, the CDR3 is TGTGCCAGCAGCCGCACTAGCGGGGGCAACAATGAGCAGTTCTTC.

The chain carries TRBV20-1 and TRBJ1-2; tentatively, D is TRBD1 (5 bases). The V gene's germline CDR1 is DFQATT and CDR2 SNEGSKA (reference sequence). CDR3 length: 14 amino acids. V dropped 3 bases and J dropped 3 bases, with 14 bases sitting between them. This CDR3 is CSASSWGVDYGYTF. DNA of the CDR3: TGCAGTGCTAGTTCGTGGGGGGTGGACTATGGCTACACCTTC.

The chain uses TRBV9 and TRBJ1-1; the match to TRBD1 covers 8 bases. Germline-derived CDR1 and CDR2 are SGDLS and YYNGEE. The CDR3 length is 17 residues. Trimming took 3 bases from V and 1 from J; bases not matched to a gene: 11. As DNA, the CDR3 is TGTGCCAGCAGCGCCAGCGGACAGGGAAAGTGGAACACTGAAGCTTTCTTT. The encoded protein is CASSASGQGKWNTEAFF.

In this sample, this clonotype turned up a few times. V and J are TRBV12-3 or TRBV12-4 and TRBJ1-4; D gene uncertain. The CDR3 contains 17 residues. V was clipped by 3 bases and J by 0 bases, with 14 bases between them. CDR3 nucleotide sequence: TGTGCCAGCAGTTTCGGGCAGATGCATGCAACTAATGAAAAACTGTTTTTT. Encoded protein: CASSFGQMHATNEKLFF.

This rearrangement joins TRBV20-1 to TRBJ2-7; D remains unclear. Trimming removed 2 bases at V and 2 bases at J, with 7 bases between. The germline V gene has CDR1 DFQATT and CDR2 SNEGSKA (reference sequence). The CDR3 length is 12 residues. The CDR3 loop is CSARHEAYEQYF. In nucleotides, the CDR3 is TGCAGTGCTAGACACGAGGCCTACGAGCAGTACTTC.

The chain uses TRBV20-1 and TRBJ2-1; 7 nucleotides match TRBD1. V trimming: 3 bases; J trimming: 4 bases; junction bases outside the gene matches: 9. There are 15 residues in the CDR3. Germline assignment: CDR1 DFQATT and CDR2 SNEGSKA (reference sequence). In DNA form, the CDR3 reads TGCAGTGCTAGCAAGAACAGGGGTGGGTACAATGAGCAGTTCTTC. Translated: CSASKNRGGYNEQFF.

The chain couples TRBV12-3 or TRBV12-4 to TRBJ2-5, with D unclear. CDR3 length equals 14 residues. V was cut by 5 bases and J by 0 bases, with 10 bases left in between. The CDR3 region is CASSVILYQETQYF. The CDR3 coding sequence is TGTGCCAGCAGTGTGATCTTGTACCAAGAGACCCAGTACTTC.

V and J are TRBV12-3 or TRBV12-4 and TRBJ2-3; 12 nucleotides match TRBD1. This CDR3 contains 14 residues. The junction had 5 bases not matched to a gene; V was cut back by 8 bases and J by 5 bases. The CDR3 region is CASGDRGRRDTQYF. As DNA, the CDR3 is TGTGCCAGCGGGGACAGGGGGCGAAGAGATACGCAGTATTTT.

On this clonotype: At one end the junction does not follow the germline gene, possibly because of a read error. The chain carries TRBV7-8 and TRBJ2-5; 9 positions agree with TRBD2. CDR3 length equals 16 residues. The germline gives CDR1 SGHVS, CDR2 FQNEAQ. The CDR3 region is CVSSLAPAGGQWRKYF. Written as DNA, the CDR3 is TGTGTCAGCAGCTTAGCGCCAGCGGGGGGACAATGGCGAAAGTACTTC.